A selection of T cell receptor beta chains follows, all from one sample in a study of blood T cells in healthy people across ages. One entry per CDR3 protein results from TCRdb running MiXCR on the 5' RACE reads. The table includes some 780,000 distinct CDR3 sequences, around 50% detected once. The specimen was blood. These receptors all stem from a man in his forties in good health. Both conserved end residues are part of each CDR3. A D gene is named only where the DNA matches it firmly. Rows may omit the clone size; those that give it use once, few, many or a size class.

j_call,d_call,clone_size,v_call,cdr3_aa,cdr3_nt
TRBJ2-1,.,.,TRBV5-5,CASSLRGPGAVYNEQFF,TGTGCCAGCAGCTTAAGGGGCCCCGGAGCGGTCTACAATGAGCAGTTCTTC
TRBJ2-5,.,.,TRBV20-1,CSARGPESLRDQYF,TGCAGTGCTAGAGGCCCTGAGAGTTTGAGAGACCAGTACTTC
TRBJ2-7,.,.,TRBV12-3/TRBV12-4,CASSLFRELSHEQYF,TGTGCCAGCAGTTTATTTCGGGAGCTCTCCCACGAGCAGTACTTC
TRBJ1-1,TRBD1,few,TRBV10-3,CAITQPGTGNTEAFF,TGTGCCATCACTCAACCAGGGACAGGGAACACTGAAGCTTTCTTT
TRBJ2-6,.,few,TRBV6-5,CASSYAVPGRHSGANVLTF,TGTGCCAGCAGTTACGCCGTCCCGGGACGTCACTCTGGGGCCAACGTCCTGACTTTC
TRBJ2-2,TRBD1,.,TRBV7-2,CASSLRQGHTGELFF,TGTGCCAGCAGCTTAAGACAGGGGCACACCGGGGAGCTGTTTTTT
TRBJ2-3,.,.,TRBV28,CASSLVSRSTDTQYF,TGTGCCAGCAGTTTGGTCAGCCGTAGCACAGATACGCAGTATTTT
TRBJ1-5,TRBD1,few,TRBV6-2/TRBV6-3,CASSYVLVRGRQPQHF,TGTGCCAGCAGTTACGTACTGGTCAGGGGGCGTCAGCCCCAGCATTTT
TRBJ2-1,TRBD2,.,TRBV11-2,CASSLEPPGLAGGNNEQFF,TGTGCCAGCAGCTTGGAACCGCCGGGACTAGCGGGAGGTAACAATGAGCAGTTCTTC
TRBJ2-3,.,.,TRBV7-9,CASSLVAPTQYF,TGTGCCAGCAGCTTAGTAGCACCTACGCAGTATTTT
TRBJ1-2,TRBD1,few,TRBV5-5,CASSQSGTGSPYGYTF,TGTGCCAGCAGCCAGAGTGGGACAGGGTCCCCTTATGGCTACACCTTC
TRBJ2-5,TRBD2,.,TRBV7-2,CASSSRWSSGVGETQYF,TGTGCCAGCAGCTCCCGTTGGTCTAGCGGGGTGGGGGAGACCCAGTACTTC
TRBJ2-1,.,.,TRBV7-2,CASSLGKLEQFF,TGTGCCAGCAGCTTGGGGAAACTAGAGCAGTTCTTC
TRBJ1-2,.,.,TRBV12-3/TRBV12-4,CASSASRRGYTF,TGTGCCAGCAGTGCATCAAGGCGAGGCTACACCTTC
TRBJ2-7,TRBD2,.,TRBV7-3,CASSLSGRIPYEQYF,TGTGCCAGCAGCCTAAGCGGGAGAATCCCCTACGAGCAGTACTTC
TRBJ2-6,TRBD2,few,TRBV7-6,CASSSRGGPSSGANVLTF,TGTGCCAGCAGCTCACGGGGGGGCCCGAGCTCTGGGGCCAACGTCCTGACTTTC
TRBJ2-1,TRBD2,few,TRBV13,CASSLGLAGLGNEQFF,TGTGCCAGCAGCTTAGGACTAGCGGGACTCGGTAATGAGCAGTTCTTC
TRBJ2-7,.,.,TRBV28,CASTSGSEQYF,TGTGCCAGCACTTCCGGGAGCGAGCAGTACTTC